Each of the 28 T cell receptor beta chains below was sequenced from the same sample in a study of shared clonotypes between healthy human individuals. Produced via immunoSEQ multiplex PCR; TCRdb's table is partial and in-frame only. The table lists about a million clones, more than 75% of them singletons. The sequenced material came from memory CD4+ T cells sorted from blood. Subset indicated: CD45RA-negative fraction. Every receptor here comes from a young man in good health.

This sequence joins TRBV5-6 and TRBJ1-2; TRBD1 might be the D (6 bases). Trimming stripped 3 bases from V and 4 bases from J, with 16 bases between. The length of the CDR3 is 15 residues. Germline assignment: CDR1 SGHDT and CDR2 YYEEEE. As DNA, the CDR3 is TGTGCCAGCAGCTCCTACTCCCTGGACAGCTATGGCTACACCTTC. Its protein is CASSSYSLDSYGYTF.

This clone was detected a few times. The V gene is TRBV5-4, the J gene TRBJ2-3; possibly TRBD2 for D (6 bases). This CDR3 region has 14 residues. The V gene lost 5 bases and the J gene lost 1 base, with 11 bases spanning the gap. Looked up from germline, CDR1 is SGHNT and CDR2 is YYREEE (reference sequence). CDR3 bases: TGTGCCAGCAGTGTTTCGGGGGGCACAGATACGCAGTATTTT. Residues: CASSVSGGTDTQYF.

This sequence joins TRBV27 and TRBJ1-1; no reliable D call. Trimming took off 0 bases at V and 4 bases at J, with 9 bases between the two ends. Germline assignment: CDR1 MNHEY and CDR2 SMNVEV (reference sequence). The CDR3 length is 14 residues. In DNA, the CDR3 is TGTGCCAGCAGTTTATCTTTAAAAGGCACTGAAGCTTTCTTT. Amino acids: CASSLSLKGTEAFF.

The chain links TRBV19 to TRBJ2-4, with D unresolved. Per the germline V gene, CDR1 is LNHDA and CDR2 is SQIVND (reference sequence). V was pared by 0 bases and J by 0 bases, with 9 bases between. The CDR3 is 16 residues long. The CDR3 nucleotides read TGTGCCAGTAGTATAGAAGGTGGGATAGCCAAAAACATTCAGTACTTC. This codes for CASSIEGGIAKNIQYF.

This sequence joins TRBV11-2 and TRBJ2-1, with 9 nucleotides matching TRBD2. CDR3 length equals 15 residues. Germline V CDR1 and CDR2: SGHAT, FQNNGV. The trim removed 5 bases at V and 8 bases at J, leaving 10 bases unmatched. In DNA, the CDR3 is TGTGCCAGCAGCCTGGGGCCTAGCGGGGTCTATGAGCAGTTCTTC. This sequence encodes CASSLGPSGVYEQFF.

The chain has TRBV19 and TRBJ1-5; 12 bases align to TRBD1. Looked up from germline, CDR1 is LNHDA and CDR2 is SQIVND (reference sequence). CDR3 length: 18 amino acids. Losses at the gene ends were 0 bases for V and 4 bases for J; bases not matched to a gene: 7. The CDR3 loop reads CASSIDGTGGWVNQPQHF. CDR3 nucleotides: TGTGCCAGTAGTATAGACGGGACAGGGGGCTGGGTGAATCAGCCCCAGCATTTT.

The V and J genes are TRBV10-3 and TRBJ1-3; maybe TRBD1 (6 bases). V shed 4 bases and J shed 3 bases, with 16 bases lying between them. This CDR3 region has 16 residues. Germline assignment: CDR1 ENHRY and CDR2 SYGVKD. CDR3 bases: TGTGCCATCAGTGCGTCACAGGGACCCGGTGGAAACACCATATATTTT. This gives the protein CAISASQGPGGNTIYF.

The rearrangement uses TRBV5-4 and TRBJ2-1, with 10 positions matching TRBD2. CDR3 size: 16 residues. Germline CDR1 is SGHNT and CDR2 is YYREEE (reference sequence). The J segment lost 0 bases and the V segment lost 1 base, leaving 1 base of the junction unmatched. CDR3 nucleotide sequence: TGTGCCAGCAGCTTGTCTAGCGGGAGCTCCTACAATGAGCAGTTCTTC. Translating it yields CASSLSSGSSYNEQFF.

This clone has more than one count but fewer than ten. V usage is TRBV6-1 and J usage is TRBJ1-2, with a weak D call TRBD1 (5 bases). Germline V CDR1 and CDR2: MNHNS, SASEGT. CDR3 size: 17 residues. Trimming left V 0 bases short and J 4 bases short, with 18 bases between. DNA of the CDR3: TGTGCCAGCAGTGAAGCGCTAACCGGGGCCGTTGGCTATGGCTACACCTTC. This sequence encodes CASSEALTGAVGYGYTF.

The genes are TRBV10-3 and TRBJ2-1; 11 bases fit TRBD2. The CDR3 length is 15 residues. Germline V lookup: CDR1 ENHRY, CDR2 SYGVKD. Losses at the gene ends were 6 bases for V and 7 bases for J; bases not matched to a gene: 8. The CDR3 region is CAIREASGRTNEQFF. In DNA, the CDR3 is TGTGCCATCAGGGAGGCTAGCGGGAGGACTAATGAGCAGTTCTTC.

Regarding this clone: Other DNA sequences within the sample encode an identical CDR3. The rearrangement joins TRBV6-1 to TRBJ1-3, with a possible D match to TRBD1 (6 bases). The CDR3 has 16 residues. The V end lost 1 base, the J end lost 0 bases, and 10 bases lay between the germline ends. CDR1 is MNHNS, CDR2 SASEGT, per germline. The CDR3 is CASSEVGGYSGNTIYF. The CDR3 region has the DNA TGTGCCAGCAGTGAAGTGGGGGGCTACTCTGGAAACACCATATATTTT.

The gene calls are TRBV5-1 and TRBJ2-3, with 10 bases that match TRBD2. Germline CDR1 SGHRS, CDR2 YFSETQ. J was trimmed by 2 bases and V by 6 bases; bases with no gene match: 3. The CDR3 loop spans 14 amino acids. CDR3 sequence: CASNLAGATDTQYF. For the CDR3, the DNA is TGCGCCAGCAACCTAGCGGGGGCCACAGATACGCAGTATTTT.

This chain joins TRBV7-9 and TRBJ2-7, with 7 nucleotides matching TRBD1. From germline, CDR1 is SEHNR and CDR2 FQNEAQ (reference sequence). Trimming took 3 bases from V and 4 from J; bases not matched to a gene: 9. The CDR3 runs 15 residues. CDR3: CASSFTHRGTYEQYF. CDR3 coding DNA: TGTGCCAGCAGCTTTACCCACAGGGGTACTTACGAGCAGTACTTC.

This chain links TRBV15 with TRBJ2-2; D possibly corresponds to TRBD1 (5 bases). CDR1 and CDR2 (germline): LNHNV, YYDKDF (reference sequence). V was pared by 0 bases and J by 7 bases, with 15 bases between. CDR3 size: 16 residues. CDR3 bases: TGTGCCACCAGCAGAGATGGGGCAGTCGCCAGCGGGGAGCTGTTTTTT. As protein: CATSRDGAVASGELFF.

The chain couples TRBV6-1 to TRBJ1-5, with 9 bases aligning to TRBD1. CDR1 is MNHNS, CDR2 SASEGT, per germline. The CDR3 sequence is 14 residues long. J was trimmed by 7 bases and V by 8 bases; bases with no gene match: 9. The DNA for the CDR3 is TGTGCCAGCCTAGGGGGACAGGGTGGACAGCCCCAGCATTTT. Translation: CASLGGQGGQPQHF.

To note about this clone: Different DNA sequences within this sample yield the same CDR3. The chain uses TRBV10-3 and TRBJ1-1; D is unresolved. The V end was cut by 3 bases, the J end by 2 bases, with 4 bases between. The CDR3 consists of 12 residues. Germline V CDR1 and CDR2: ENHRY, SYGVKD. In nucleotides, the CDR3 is TGTGCCATCAGTGAACTAAACACTGAAGCTTTCTTT. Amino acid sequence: CAISELNTEAFF.

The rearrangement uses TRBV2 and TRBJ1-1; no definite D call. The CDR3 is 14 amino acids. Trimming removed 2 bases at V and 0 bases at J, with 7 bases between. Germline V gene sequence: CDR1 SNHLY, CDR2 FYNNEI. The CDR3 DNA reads TGTGCCAGCAGTGAATTGACGGTGAACACTGAAGCTTTCTTT. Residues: CASSELTVNTEAFF.

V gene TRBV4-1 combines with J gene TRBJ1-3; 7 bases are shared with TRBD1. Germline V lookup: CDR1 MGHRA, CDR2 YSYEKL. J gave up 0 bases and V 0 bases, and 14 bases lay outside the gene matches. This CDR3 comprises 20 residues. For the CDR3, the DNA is TGCGCCAGCAGCCAAGATGGGGACTGGAGGGGGCGTAGCTCTGGAAACACCATATATTTT. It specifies CASSQDGDWRGRSSGNTIYF.

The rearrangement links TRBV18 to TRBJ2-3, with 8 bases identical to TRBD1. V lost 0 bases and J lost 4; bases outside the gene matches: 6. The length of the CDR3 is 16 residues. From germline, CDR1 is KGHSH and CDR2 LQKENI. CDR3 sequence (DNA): TGTGCCAGCTCACCACCGAAGCTGACAGGGGCAGATACGCAGTATTTT. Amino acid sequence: CASSPPKLTGADTQYF.

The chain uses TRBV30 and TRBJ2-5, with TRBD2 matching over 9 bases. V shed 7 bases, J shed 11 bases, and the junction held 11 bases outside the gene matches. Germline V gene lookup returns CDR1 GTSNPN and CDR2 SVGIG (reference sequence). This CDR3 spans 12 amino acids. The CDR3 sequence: CASAGGPREQYF. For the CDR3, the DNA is TGTGCCTCTGCGGGAGGGCCGCGAGAGCAGTACTTC.

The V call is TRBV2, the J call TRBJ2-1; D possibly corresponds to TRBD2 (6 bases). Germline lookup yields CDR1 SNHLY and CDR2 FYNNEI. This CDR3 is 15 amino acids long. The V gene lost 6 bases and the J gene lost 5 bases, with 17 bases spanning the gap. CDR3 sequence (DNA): TGTGCCAGCAGAGCCAGCGCGGGGTCCAACAATGAGCAGTTCTTC. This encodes CASRASAGSNNEQFF. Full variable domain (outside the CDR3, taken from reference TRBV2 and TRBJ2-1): EPEVTQTPSHQVTQMGQEVILRCVPISNHLYFYWYRQILGQKVEFLVSFYNNEISEKSEIFDDQFSVERPDGSNFTLKIRSTKLEDSAMYFCASRASAGSNNEQFFGPGTRLTVL.

This chain's CDR3 is CAISGGTGTGELFF. CDR3 in DNA: TGTGCCATCAGTGGTGGGACAGGGACCGGGGAGCTGTTTTTT. The chain joins TRBV10-3 to TRBJ2-2, with 9 nucleotides matching TRBD1. This CDR3 spans 14 amino acids. Germline values: CDR1 ENHRY, CDR2 SYGVKD. The trim removed 4 bases at V and 5 bases at J, leaving 2 bases unmatched.

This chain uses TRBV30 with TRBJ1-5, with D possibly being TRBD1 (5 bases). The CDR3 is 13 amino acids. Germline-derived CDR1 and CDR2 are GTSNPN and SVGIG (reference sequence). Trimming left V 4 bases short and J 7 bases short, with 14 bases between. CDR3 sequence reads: CAWNYGAEQPQHF. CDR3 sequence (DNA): TGTGCCTGGAATTATGGGGCAGAGCAGCCCCAGCATTTT.

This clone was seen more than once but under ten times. This chain's CDR3 is CASSSSGGEKGELFF. CDR3 sequence (DNA): TGTGCCAGCAGTTCTAGCGGGGGGGAAAAAGGGGAGCTGTTTTTT. The chain combines TRBV6-5 with TRBJ2-2, with 12 bases that match TRBD2. Germline V lookup: CDR1 MNHEY, CDR2 SVGAGI. V dropped 4 bases and J dropped 8; count of bases not matched to a gene: 5. CDR3 length: 15 residues.

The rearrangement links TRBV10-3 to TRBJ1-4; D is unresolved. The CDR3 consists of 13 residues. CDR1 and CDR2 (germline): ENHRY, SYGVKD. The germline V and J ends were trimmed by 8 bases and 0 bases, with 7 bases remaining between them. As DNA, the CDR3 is TGTGCCATCTCACGGGCAACTAATGAAAAACTGTTTTTT. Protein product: CAISRATNEKLFF.

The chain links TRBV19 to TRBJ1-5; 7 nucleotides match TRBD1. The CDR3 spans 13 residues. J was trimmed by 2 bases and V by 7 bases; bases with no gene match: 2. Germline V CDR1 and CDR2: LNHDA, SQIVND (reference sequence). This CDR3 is CASNDRGNQPQHF. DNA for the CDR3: TGTGCCAGTAACGACAGGGGCAATCAGCCCCAGCATTTT. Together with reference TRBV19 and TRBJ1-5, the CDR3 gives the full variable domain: DGGITQSPKYLFRKEGQNVTLSCEQNLNHDAMYWYRQDPGQGLRLIYYSQIVNDFQKGDIAEGYSVSREKKESFPLTVTSAQKNPTAFYLCASNDRGNQPQHFGDGTRLSIL.

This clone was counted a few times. The CDR3 here is CASSHPGPNTQYF. In DNA, the CDR3 is TGTGCCAGCAGCCACCCCGGCCCGAATACGCAGTATTTT. The V gene is TRBV14, the J gene TRBJ2-3, with unresolved D. Germline loops: CDR1 SGHDN, CDR2 FVKESK. The CDR3 runs to 13 residues. V shed 3 bases and J shed 7 bases, with 11 bases lying between them.

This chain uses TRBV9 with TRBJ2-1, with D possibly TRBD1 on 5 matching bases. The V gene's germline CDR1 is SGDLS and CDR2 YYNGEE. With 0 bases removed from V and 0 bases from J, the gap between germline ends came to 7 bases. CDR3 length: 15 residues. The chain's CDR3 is CASSVDDSSYNEQFF. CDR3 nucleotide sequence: TGTGCCAGCAGCGTAGATGACAGCTCCTACAATGAGCAGTTCTTC.